The rows below give T cell receptor beta chains drawn from one sample of a study of T cells after somatic rescue of genetic block. The assay was immunoSEQ multiplex PCR, and TCRdb's table has in-frame clones only and misses some. The profile shows 70,000 or so clones, about 90% of them singletons. The source material was peripheral blood mononuclear cells (PBMCs). These receptors were obtained from a middle-aged man. The CDR3 runs from the conserved cysteine through the conserved F or W. Each record gives: clone size, D gene, J gene, V gene, CDR3 protein, CDR3 DNA. A D gene is named only where the DNA matches it firmly. Not every row has a clone size; where given, it reads once, few, many or a size class.

NA	NA	TRBJ1-5	TRBV7-8	CASSLAEGAGQPQHF	TGTGCCAGCAGCTTAGCCGAGGGAGCCGGACAGCCCCAGCATTTT
NA	NA	TRBJ2-1	TRBV2	CASRYHNEQFF	TGTGCCAGCAGATACCACAATGAGCAGTTCTTC
once	TRBD2	TRBJ2-7	TRBV7-6	CASSLLAGRGEQYF	TGTGCCAGCAGCTTGCTAGCGGGAAGAGGCGAGCAGTACTTC
NA	TRBD2	TRBJ2-5	TRBV4-1	CASSHGGAQETQYF	TGCGCCAGCAGCCACGGGGGGGCTCAAGAGACCCAGTACTTC
NA	NA	TRBJ1-1	TRBV10-2	CATDPTGMNTEAFF	TGCGCCACGGACCCGACAGGAATGAACACTGAAGCTTTCTTT
NA	TRBD2	TRBJ2-1	TRBV4-2	CASLRLAGGINEQFF	TGTGCCAGCCTAAGACTAGCGGGGGGGATTAATGAGCAGTTCTTC
NA	NA	TRBJ1-1	TRBV11-2	CASSERVGVLTEAFF	TGTGCCAGCAGCGAGAGGGTGGGCGTATTAACTGAAGCTTTCTTT
NA	NA	TRBJ1-1	TRBV11-2	CASSLTGTMNTEAFF	TGTGCCAGCAGCTTGACCGGGACCATGAACACTGAAGCTTTCTTT
once	TRBD1	TRBJ2-1	TRBV5-1	CASSLGQGYEQFF	TGCGCCAGCAGCTTGGGACAGGGCTATGAGCAGTTCTTC
NA	TRBD1	TRBJ2-1	TRBV19	CASSMGQGWNEQFF	TGTGCCAGTAGTATGGGACAGGGGTGGAATGAGCAGTTCTTC
NA	NA	TRBJ1-1	TRBV11-2	CASSFPDRMNTEAFF	TGTGCCAGCAGCTTTCCGGACAGAATGAACACTGAAGCTTTCTTT
NA	TRBD2	TRBJ2-7	TRBV27	CASSPSGGSEQYF	TGTGCCAGCAGCCCCTCCGGGGGGAGCGAGCAGTACTTC
once	NA	TRBJ2-7	TRBV5-1	CASSLVASSYEQYF	TGCGCCAGCAGCTTGGTTGCCAGCTCCTACGAGCAGTACTTC
NA	TRBD2	TRBJ2-1	TRBV7-2	CASSLREGYYNEQFF	TGTGCCAGCAGCCTGCGGGAGGGGTACTACAATGAGCAGTTCTTC
NA	NA	TRBJ2-7	TRBV9	CASSVDHTSGDEQYF	TGTGCCAGCAGCGTAGACCACACGTCCGGCGACGAGCAGTACTTC
NA	NA	TRBJ2-7	TRBV18	CASSSQGHEQYF	TGTGCCAGCTCGTCTCAGGGTCACGAGCAGTACTTC
NA	NA	TRBJ1-6	TRBV6-6	CASSYSDSNNSPLHF	TGTGCCAGCAGTTACTCGGACAGTAATAATTCACCCCTCCACTTT
few	NA	TRBJ1-1	TRBV7-8	CASSSWGNTEAFF	TGTGCCAGCAGCTCCTGGGGAAACACTGAAGCTTTCTTT
NA	TRBD2	TRBJ2-3	TRBV5-1	CASSKLPGLASTDTQYF	TGCGCCAGCAGCAAACTTCCGGGACTAGCGAGCACAGATACGCAGTATTTT
NA	NA	TRBJ1-5	TRBV2	CASSNSNQPQHF	TGTGCCAGCAGTAATTCCAATCAGCCCCAGCATTTT
NA	TRBD1	TRBJ1-1	TRBV7-9	CASSLGQGAEAFF	TGTGCCAGCAGCTTAGGACAGGGCGCTGAAGCTTTCTTT
NA	NA	TRBJ2-7	TRBV18	CASSPDSSSYEQYF	TGTGCCAGCTCACCAGATTCGTCAAGCTACGAGCAGTACTTC
NA	NA	TRBJ2-5	TRBV9	CASSPAFNPLETQYF	TGTGCCAGCAGCCCCGCGTTTAACCCACTAGAGACCCAGTACTTC
NA	NA	TRBJ1-1	TRBV5-1	CASSLGRNLPAEAFF	TGCGCCAGCAGCTTGGGACGCAACCTTCCGGCTGAAGCTTTCTTT
NA	NA	TRBJ1-6	TRBV15	CATSRYGGPDSPLHF	TGTGCCACCAGCAGATACGGGGGACCAGATTCACCCCTCCACTTT
once	NA	TRBJ2-1	TRBV9	CASSVEGVPYNEQFF	TGTGCCAGCAGCGTAGAAGGGGTACCCTACAATGAGCAGTTCTTC
NA	NA	TRBJ2-7	TRBV11-2	CASSFQGLSYEQYF	TGTGCCAGCAGCTTTCAGGGGCTTTCCTACGAGCAGTACTTC
NA	TRBD1	TRBJ1-4	TRBV29-1	CSVVQGANEKLFF	TGCAGCGTTGTACAGGGGGCTAATGAAAAACTGTTTTTT
NA	TRBD1	TRBJ1-1	TRBV7-9	CASRPGQSSSEAFF	TGTGCCAGCAGACCGGGACAGAGCTCATCCGAAGCTTTCTTT
NA	TRBD1	TRBJ2-2	TRBV19	CASSIRQGVKTGELFF	TGTGCCAGTAGTATAAGACAGGGGGTAAAGACCGGGGAGCTGTTTTTT
NA	NA	TRBJ1-4	TRBV7-9	CASSLRAGPRGNEKLFF	TGTGCCAGCAGCTTAAGGGCAGGCCCCAGGGGTAATGAAAAACTGTTTTTT
NA	NA	TRBJ1-4	TRBV5-6	CASSWGQGTNEKLFF	TGTGCCAGCAGCTGGGGGCAGGGAACTAATGAAAAACTGTTTTTT
NA	NA	TRBJ2-3	TRBV6-6	CASGSGDTDTQYF	TGTGCCAGCGGTTCCGGGGACACAGATACGCAGTATTTT
NA	NA	TRBJ2-7	TRBV19	CASSREGYEQYF	TGTGCCAGTAGTAGGGAAGGGTACGAGCAGTACTTC
once	NA	TRBJ2-5	TRBV6-1	CASRGPLRYQETQYF	TGTGCCAGCAGAGGACCGCTGCGGTACCAAGAGACCCAGTACTTC
NA	NA	TRBJ2-5	TRBV7-9	CASSSQETQYF	TGTGCCAGCAGTTCCCAAGAGACCCAGTACTTC
NA	NA	TRBJ2-6	TRBV7-9	CASSPQGSGANVLTF	TGTGCCAGCAGTCCCCAGGGGTCTGGGGCCAACGTCCTGACTTTC
once	TRBD2	TRBJ2-5	TRBV5-8	CASSSTGTSWGETQYF	TGTGCCAGCAGCTCCACCGGGACTAGTTGGGGGGAGACCCAGTACTTC
NA	NA	TRBJ2-3	TRBV11-2	CASSFSGGTDTQYF	TGTGCCAGCAGCTTTTCAGGGGGCACAGATACGCAGTATTTT
once	TRBD1	TRBJ1-1	TRBV15	CATSVRTGGTEAFF	TGTGCCACCAGCGTACGGACAGGGGGCACTGAAGCTTTCTTT
once	TRBD2	TRBJ2-1	TRBV5-1	CASSLGTSGYNEQFF	TGCGCCAGCAGCTTGGGGACTAGCGGTTACAATGAGCAGTTCTTC